These T cell receptor beta chains were read from a single sample in a study of blood T cell repertoires in COVID-19. Assay: immunoSEQ multiplex PCR; the TCRdb copy retains only in-frame clones and omits some. The table includes hundreds of thousands of clones, nearly 90% detected once. The sample taken for sequencing was peripheral blood. The receptors stem from a woman under 30 who had recovered from COVID-19. CDR3s include the opening cysteine and the closing phenylalanine or tryptophan.

v_call: TRBV25-1; j_call: TRBJ2-2; cdr3_aa: CASSITDRAEFTGELFF
v_call: TRBV5-6; j_call: TRBJ2-5; cdr3_aa: CASSFGLAGGQETQYF
v_call: TRBV7-8; j_call: TRBJ2-7; cdr3_aa: CASSLVNKDTYEQYF
v_call: TRBV24-1; j_call: TRBJ2-7; cdr3_aa: CATSEGVPPYEQYF
v_call: TRBV25-1; j_call: TRBJ1-1; cdr3_aa: CASTPNRDRVTEAFF
v_call: TRBV15; j_call: TRBJ2-7; cdr3_aa: CATSRGRGQRVLDEQYF
v_call: TRBV25-1; j_call: TRBJ2-5; cdr3_aa: CASSEFVTNYQETQYF
v_call: TRBV4-3; j_call: TRBJ2-6; cdr3_aa: CASSQVGGGRGLPLGANVLTF
v_call: TRBV19; j_call: TRBJ1-4; cdr3_aa: CASSILGRGTDEKLFF
v_call: TRBV9; j_call: TRBJ1-1; cdr3_aa: CASSPTGTGVYGTEAFF
v_call: TRBV4-2; j_call: TRBJ2-3; cdr3_aa: CASSQDQAGVNTQYF
v_call: TRBV7-2; j_call: TRBJ2-2; cdr3_aa: CASSRGQNTGELFF
v_call: TRBV9; j_call: TRBJ1-1; cdr3_aa: CASSPGTGLNTEAFF
v_call: TRBV7-3; j_call: TRBJ2-3; cdr3_aa: CASSLGLAALGNTQYF
v_call: TRBV9; j_call: TRBJ1-2; cdr3_aa: CASSAPSSWTLLGYGYTF
v_call: TRBV27; j_call: TRBJ1-2; cdr3_aa: CASSLRDQGVYGYTF
v_call: TRBV6-2/TRBV6-3; j_call: TRBJ2-7; cdr3_aa: CASTPSTSGPSHYSYEQYF
v_call: TRBV5-8; j_call: TRBJ1-6; cdr3_aa: CASSSGQINSPLHF
v_call: TRBV6-2/TRBV6-3; j_call: TRBJ2-6; cdr3_aa: CASSLYGLAGDGSGANVLTF
v_call: TRBV4-3; j_call: TRBJ2-7; cdr3_aa: CASSPLLLSDEQYF
v_call: TRBV5-6; j_call: TRBJ2-7; cdr3_aa: CASSFSLGLANYEQYF
v_call: TRBV6-5; j_call: TRBJ2-7; cdr3_aa: CASSSNAPGLAYEQYF
v_call: TRBV6-5; j_call: TRBJ1-2; cdr3_aa: CASSYSLQGLNYGYTF
v_call: TRBV12-5; j_call: TRBJ2-1; cdr3_aa: CASGRSGDEQFF
v_call: TRBV19; j_call: TRBJ2-7; cdr3_aa: CASSIARQGAYEQYF
v_call: TRBV24-1; j_call: TRBJ2-5; cdr3_aa: CATSDSNQETQYF
v_call: TRBV6-6; j_call: TRBJ2-7; cdr3_aa: CASAQGLAAYEQYF
v_call: TRBV7-6; j_call: TRBJ1-5; cdr3_aa: CASSLRSNGANQPQHF
v_call: TRBV18; j_call: TRBJ1-1; cdr3_aa: CASSVATVMNTEAFF
v_call: TRBV15; j_call: TRBJ2-1; cdr3_aa: CATSRGQNEQFF
v_call: TRBV19; j_call: TRBJ2-7; cdr3_aa: CASSMAQSHYEQYF
v_call: TRBV11-2; j_call: TRBJ1-5; cdr3_aa: CASSRDRSNQPQHF
v_call: TRBV5-1; j_call: TRBJ2-7; cdr3_aa: CASSLEGGRGYEQYF
v_call: TRBV7-2; j_call: TRBJ2-5; cdr3_aa: CASSYAGQVETQYF
v_call: TRBV6-5; j_call: TRBJ2-7; cdr3_aa: CASSYEGADSDEQYF
v_call: TRBV27; j_call: TRBJ1-2; cdr3_aa: CASSLAGAGYGYTF
v_call: TRBV5-4; j_call: TRBJ2-3; cdr3_aa: CASSYGHSSLTDTQYF
v_call: TRBV19; j_call: TRBJ1-1; cdr3_aa: CASSADGWRTEAFF
v_call: TRBV30; j_call: TRBJ1-2; cdr3_aa: CAWSVNLRGGYTF
v_call: TRBV19; j_call: TRBJ1-1; cdr3_aa: CASSTIGGDTEAFF
v_call: TRBV18; j_call: TRBJ1-1; cdr3_aa: CASSDGQNTEAFF
v_call: TRBV10-3; j_call: TRBJ2-1; cdr3_aa: CAISDPPGFPEQFF
v_call: TRBV19; j_call: TRBJ2-7; cdr3_aa: CASSGQTYEQYF
v_call: TRBV7-2; j_call: TRBJ2-1; cdr3_aa: CASSMTGEQFF
v_call: TRBV11-2; j_call: TRBJ2-5; cdr3_aa: CASSHAGTSLQETQYF
v_call: TRBV30; j_call: TRBJ1-2; cdr3_aa: CAWLHGRQGPGYTF
v_call: TRBV18; j_call: TRBJ2-7; cdr3_aa: CASSPKDRGRYEQYF
v_call: TRBV15; j_call: TRBJ2-3; cdr3_aa: CATSRSPGQGVADTQYF
v_call: TRBV7-6; j_call: TRBJ2-3; cdr3_aa: CASSFLAGEVSRGTDTQYF
v_call: TRBV6-6; j_call: TRBJ1-4; cdr3_aa: CASSRTVWRATNEKLFF
v_call: TRBV28; j_call: TRBJ2-7; cdr3_aa: CASSKALDSPYEQYF